This T cell receptor beta chain emerged from a study of cytomegalovirus exposure and HLA in healthy donors. The PCR was carried out with 60 Vbeta primers and 13 Jbeta primers. As originally analysed: About 9.9 million of the about 80 million unique TCR beta chains counted in a later analysis were shared. TCRdb's table, derived via immunoSEQ multiplex PCR, lists solely in-frame clones and lacks some. Clone size and the V and J calls come from that table; the DNA yielded D and trimming. This sample has 150,000 to 200,000 clones, with approximately 80% found just once. J lost 1 base, V lost 4 bases, and 8 bases had no gene match. This CDR3 comprises 15 residues. Per germline, CDR1 SQVTM and CDR2 ANQGSEA.

The receptor was derived from a woman between 40 and 50 years old in good health and CMV-seropositive. The sequenced material came from PBMCs. The rearrangement joins TRBV29-1 to TRBJ2-5; 8 bases map to TRBD2. For the CDR3, the DNA is TGCAGCGTTGGGATTTCGGGGGGGACCCAAGAGACCCAGTACTTC. Its translation is CSVGISGGTQETQYF.